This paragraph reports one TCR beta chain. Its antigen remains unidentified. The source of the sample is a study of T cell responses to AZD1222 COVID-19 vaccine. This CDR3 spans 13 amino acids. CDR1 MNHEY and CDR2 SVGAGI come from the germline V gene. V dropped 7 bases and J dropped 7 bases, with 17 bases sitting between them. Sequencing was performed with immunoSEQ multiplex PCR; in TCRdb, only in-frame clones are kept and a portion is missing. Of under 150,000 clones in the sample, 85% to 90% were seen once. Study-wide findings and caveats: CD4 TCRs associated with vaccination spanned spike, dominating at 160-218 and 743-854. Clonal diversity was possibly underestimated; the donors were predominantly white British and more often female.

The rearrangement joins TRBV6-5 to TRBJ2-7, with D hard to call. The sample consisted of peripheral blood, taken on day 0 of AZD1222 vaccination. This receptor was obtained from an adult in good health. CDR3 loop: CASTLKSPGEQYF. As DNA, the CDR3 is TGTGCCAGCACCTTGAAATCACCTGGGGAGCAGTACTTC.